The entry that follows covers one T cell receptor (beta chain) sequence. Clones were read by immunoSEQ multiplex PCR, and TCRdb kept only the in-frame ones, dropping some. This sample has 90,000 or so clones, with around 67% found just once. The data belong to a study of blood T cell repertoires in COVID-19. The CDR3 sequence is 13 residues long. Germline V lookup: CDR1 SNHLY, CDR2 FYNNEI. The V gene end was trimmed by 7 bases and the J gene end by 4 bases; junction bases not matched to a gene: 4. The V call is TRBV2, the J call TRBJ1-2; 9 bases match TRBD1. The TCR comes from a woman in her sixties or seventies in a cohort sampled during active or convalescent COVID-19. Input material: peripheral blood. CDR3 in DNA: TGTGCCAGCACCCGACAGGGGGTCTATGGCTACACCTTC. It codes for CASTRQGVYGYTF. The full variable domain, in which reference TRBV2 and TRBJ1-2 provide the parts outside the CDR3, is EPEVTQTPSHQVTQMGQEVILRCVPISNHLYFYWYRQILGQKVEFLVSFYNNEISEKSEIFDDQFSVERPDGSNFTLKIRSTKLEDSAMYFCASTRQGVYGYTFGSGTRLTVV.